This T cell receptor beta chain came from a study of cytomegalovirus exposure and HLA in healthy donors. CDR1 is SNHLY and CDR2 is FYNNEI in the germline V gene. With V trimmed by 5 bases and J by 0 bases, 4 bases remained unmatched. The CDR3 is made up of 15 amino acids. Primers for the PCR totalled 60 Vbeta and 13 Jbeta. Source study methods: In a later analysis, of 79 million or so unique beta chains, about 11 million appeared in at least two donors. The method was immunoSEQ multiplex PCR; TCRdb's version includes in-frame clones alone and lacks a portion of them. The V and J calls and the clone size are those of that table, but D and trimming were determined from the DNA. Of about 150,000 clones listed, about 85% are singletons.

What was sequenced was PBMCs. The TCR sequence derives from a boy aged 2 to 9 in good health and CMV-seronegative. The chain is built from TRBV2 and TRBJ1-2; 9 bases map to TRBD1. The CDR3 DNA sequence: TGTGCCAGCAGTAGGGACAGGGCATCTAACTATGGCTACACCTTC. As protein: CASSRDRASNYGYTF.